This TCR beta chain was found in a study of beta chain features in type 1 diabetes. Background on the study: Examination of sorted cells across all samples involved about 99 million cells.

This clone was detected only a few times. Every isolated RNA sample was fully reverse transcribed, so sequencing captured expressed TCRB transcripts. Sequencing was performed with immunoSEQ multiplex PCR; in TCRdb, only in-frame clones are kept and a portion is missing. This table has roughly 300,000 clones, approximately 15% appearing once. V trimming: 5 bases; J trimming: 5 bases; junction bases outside the gene matches: 4. This CDR3 is 13 amino acids long. Germline V gene lookup returns CDR1 SSHAT and CDR2 FNYEAQ (reference sequence). The material sequenced was central memory CD4+ T cells from blood. The clonotype was recovered from a young man in good health. The V and J genes are TRBV7-7 and TRBJ2-7; 9 bases fit TRBD1. This CDR3 reads CASSTRDRDEQYF. DNA of the CDR3: TGTGCCAGCAGCACCCGGGACAGGGACGAGCAGTACTTC.